One and the same sample provided the 18 T cell receptor beta chains below, sequenced in a study of T cell clonotyping in hematopoietic cell transplantation. Generated by immunoSEQ multiplex PCR, the TCRdb table keeps only in-frame clones and is missing some. Of approximately 17,000 clones listed, roughly 90% were seen once; the top ten hold around 2.5%. Specimen: peripheral blood mononuclear cells. These receptors originate from a man aged 50 or older in good health. Some clones in this sample may be carry-over from other donors' samples.

The CDR3 reads CASTALRGGYQPQHF. Written as DNA, the CDR3 is TGTGCCAGCACCGCTCTACGGGGAGGGTATCAGCCCCAGCATTTT. The chain combines TRBV6-1 with TRBJ1-5; unclear D gene. This CDR3 region has 15 residues. The V and J ends lost 7 bases and 5 bases respectively, with 18 bases between them. The germline gives CDR1 MNHNS, CDR2 SASEGT.

This sequence joins TRBV19 and TRBJ1-6; D is uncertain. Germline V gene lookup returns CDR1 LNHDA and CDR2 SQIVND (reference sequence). V lost 6 bases and J lost 5, with 8 bases in between. This CDR3 has 13 amino acids. CDR3 bases: TGTGCCAGTAGGTGGGGAAATAATTCACCCCTCCACTTT. This encodes CASRWGNNSPLHF.

The rearrangement links TRBV4-1 to TRBJ2-7; D ambiguous. Trimming left V 5 bases short and J 5 bases short, with 13 bases between. The CDR3 is 13 residues long. Germline CDR1 reads MGHRA; CDR2 reads YSYEKL. CDR3 loop: CASSEKLGHEQYF. CDR3 coding DNA: TGCGCCAGCAGCGAGAAGTTGGGCCACGAGCAGTACTTC.

The V gene is TRBV4-3, the J gene TRBJ2-7; 10 bases are a match to TRBD2. Germline-derived CDR1 and CDR2 are LGHNA and YSLEER. J lost 1 base, V lost 0 bases, and 3 bases had no gene match. This CDR3 has 16 residues. CDR3 amino acids: CASSQELGLASYEQYF. The CDR3, as DNA: TGCGCCAGCAGCCAAGAACTGGGACTAGCGTCCTACGAGCAGTACTTC.

The chain combines TRBV6-5 with TRBJ1-1; 7 positions match TRBD1. V lost 4 bases, J lost 6 bases, and 14 bases stayed unmatched. CDR3 length equals 16 residues. In germline, CDR1 is MNHEY, CDR2 SVGAGI. The CDR3 region has the DNA TGTGCCAGCAGTTCCGGGACAGTGCCAGAGGTAGCTGAAGCTTTCTTT. This gives the protein CASSSGTVPEVAEAFF.

V and J are TRBV4-1 and TRBJ1-6; D remains ambiguous. The CDR3 sequence is 15 residues long. Germline values: CDR1 MGHRA, CDR2 YSYEKL. The V end lost 4 bases, the J end lost 8 bases, and 15 bases lay between the germline ends. The chain's CDR3 is CASSRATGRDSPLHF. DNA of the CDR3: TGCGCCAGCAGCCGCGCGACGGGGAGGGATTCACCCCTCCACTTT.

The chain employs TRBV6-1 and TRBJ1-1; 9 nucleotides agree with TRBD1. This CDR3 region has 14 residues. V shed 4 bases, J shed 1 base, and the junction held 1 base outside the gene matches. Germline values: CDR1 MNHNS, CDR2 SASEGT. Written as DNA, the CDR3 is TGTGCCAGCAGTGGGGGACAGGGGAACACTGAAGCTTTCTTT. Its protein product is CASSGGQGNTEAFF.

The gene calls are TRBV5-1 and TRBJ2-7, with D possibly being TRBD2 (6 bases). The CDR3 runs 15 residues. The germline V gene encodes CDR1 SGHRS and CDR2 YFSETQ. V was trimmed by 5 bases and J by 6 bases, leaving 21 bases between them. The CDR3 reads CASSFNGAGSGEQYF. The DNA of the CDR3 is TGCGCCAGCAGTTTCAATGGCGCGGGGTCGGGCGAGCAGTACTTC.

V usage is TRBV2 and J usage is TRBJ2-7; no reliable D call. Germline V lookup: CDR1 SNHLY, CDR2 FYNNEI. V lost 3 bases, J lost 2 bases, and 8 bases lay in between. This CDR3 region has 13 residues. For the CDR3, the DNA is TGTGCCAGCAGTGAGCCCTTTACCTACGAGCAGTACTTC. It translates to CASSEPFTYEQYF.

The chain employs TRBV19 and TRBJ2-2, with D tentatively TRBD2 (5 bases). Trimming left V 4 bases short and J 5 bases short, with 14 bases between. CDR1 is LNHDA and CDR2 is SQIVND in the germline V gene (reference sequence). The CDR3 is made up of 15 amino acids. The CDR3 coding sequence is TGTGCCAGTAGTAGAATAGCCGGGGATACCGGGGAGCTGTTTTTT. Amino acids: CASSRIAGDTGELFF.

There are a few counts of this clone. The V call is TRBV4-1, the J call TRBJ2-7; 7 nucleotides match TRBD1. After removal of 4 bases from V and 2 bases from J, the junction contained 5 bases not matched to a gene. The CDR3 sequence is 14 residues long. CDR1 and CDR2 from the germline V gene are MGHRA and YSYEKL. The CDR3 DNA is TGCGCCAGCAGCCTCATGACAGGGCCCTACGAGCAGTACTTC. Its protein product is CASSLMTGPYEQYF.

The genes are TRBV5-1 and TRBJ1-2; 7 nucleotides agree with TRBD1. This CDR3 has 12 residues. J was trimmed by 5 bases and V by 7 bases; bases with no gene match: 5. Germline CDR1 and CDR2: SGHRS and YFSETQ. CDR3 coding DNA: TGCGCCAGCTCGGGGACAGCTTATGGCTACACCTTC. As protein: CASSGTAYGYTF.

The genes are TRBV6-5 and TRBJ1-1, with D possibly TRBD1 on 6 matching bases. The germline CDR1 and CDR2 sequences are MNHEY and SVGAGI. The CDR3 is 15 residues long. V was trimmed by 6 bases and J by 6 bases, leaving 20 bases between them. In DNA form, the CDR3 reads TGTGCCAGCAGCGCCGAGGGGGGGGGCAACGCTGAAGCTTTCTTT. It is translated as CASSAEGGGNAEAFF.

This rearrangement joins TRBV6-1 to TRBJ2-5; no definite D call. The CDR3 is made up of 14 amino acids. The germline V gene has CDR1 MNHNS and CDR2 SASEGT. V shed 4 bases and J shed 4 bases, with 13 bases lying between them. CDR3 region: CASSAGLVGETQYF. The CDR3 nucleotides are TGTGCCAGCAGTGCTGGGCTAGTGGGAGAGACCCAGTACTTC.

J is TRBJ2-7 and V is TRBV5-1, with TRBD2 matching 8 bases. The V gene's germline CDR1 is SGHRS and CDR2 YFSETQ. The CDR3 covers 16 residues. Trimming cost V 5 bases and J 3 bases; bases outside gene matches: 13. CDR3 in amino acids: CASSPHSGERFYEQYF. DNA of the CDR3: TGCGCCAGCAGTCCCCATAGCGGGGAGCGATTCTACGAGCAGTACTTC.

This clone appeared once. V and J are TRBV7-2 and TRBJ2-5, with 8 bases identical to TRBD2. The CDR3 is made up of 14 amino acids. V shed 1 base, J shed 7 bases, and the junction held 5 bases outside the gene matches. Germline CDR1 reads SGHTA; CDR2 reads FQGNSA. The CDR3 bases are TGTGCCAGCAGCTTAGTACTGGCGGGAGGGACCCAGTACTTC. Amino acids: CASSLVLAGGTQYF.

The V and J genes are TRBV30 and TRBJ1-3; D perhaps matches TRBD1 (6 bases). Per the germline V gene, CDR1 is GTSNPN and CDR2 is SVGIG (reference sequence). The CDR3 covers 15 residues. The V end was cut by 2 bases, the J end by 0 bases, with 11 bases between. The CDR3 DNA reads TGTGCCTGGAGTAAGGACAGAACCTCTGGAAACACCATATATTTT. Translation: CAWSKDRTSGNTIYF.

This chain uses TRBV7-2 with TRBJ2-7, with D unresolved. Trimming pared 0 bases from V and 1 base from J, leaving 10 bases between. The V gene's germline CDR1 is SGHTA and CDR2 FQGNSA. CDR3 length: 15 amino acids. The CDR3 sequence is CASSLATGPSYEQYF. In DNA, the CDR3 is TGTGCCAGCAGCTTAGCGACGGGTCCTTCCTACGAGCAGTACTTC.